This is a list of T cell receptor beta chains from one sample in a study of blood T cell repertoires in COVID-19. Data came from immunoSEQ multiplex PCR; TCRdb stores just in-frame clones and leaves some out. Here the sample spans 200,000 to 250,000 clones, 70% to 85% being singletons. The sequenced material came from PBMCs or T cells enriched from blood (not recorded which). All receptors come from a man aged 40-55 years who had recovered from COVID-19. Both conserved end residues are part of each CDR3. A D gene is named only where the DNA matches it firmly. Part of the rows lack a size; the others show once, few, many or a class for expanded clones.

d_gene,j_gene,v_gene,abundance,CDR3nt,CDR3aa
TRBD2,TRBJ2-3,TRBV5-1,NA,TGCGCCAGCAGCTACAGCGGGAGAACAGATACGCAGTATTTT,CASSYSGRTDTQYF
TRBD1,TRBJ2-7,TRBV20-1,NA,TGCAGTGCAGAATACCGGGACAGGGAGTACTTC,CSAEYRDREYF
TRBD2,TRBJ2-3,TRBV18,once,TGTGCCAGCTCGCTAGGACTAGCGGGAACGGGAGATACGCAGTATTTT,CASSLGLAGTGDTQYF
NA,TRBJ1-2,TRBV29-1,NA,TGCAGCACGGGGCGATACTTAACTGCCTATGGCTACACCTTC,CSTGRYLTAYGYTF
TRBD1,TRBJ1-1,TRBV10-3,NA,TGTGCCATCAGTGTCGACAGGGGGAACACTGAAGCTTTCTTT,CAISVDRGNTEAFF
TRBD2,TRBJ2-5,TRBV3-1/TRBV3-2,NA,TGTGCCAGCAGCCCTCGATTCGGGCGGGGGGGCGAAGAGACCCAGTACTTC,CASSPRFGRGGEETQYF
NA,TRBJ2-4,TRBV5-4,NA,TGTGCCAGCAGCTTGGGGCTAGCCGTTAACATTCAGTACTTC,CASSLGLAVNIQYF
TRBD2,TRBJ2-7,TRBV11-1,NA,TGTGCCAGCAGCGCCCCGGCGGGAGGGTCCTACGAGCAGTACTTC,CASSAPAGGSYEQYF
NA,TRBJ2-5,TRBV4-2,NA,TGTGCCAGCAGCCAAGAACCAGGGCAAGAGACCCAGTACTTC,CASSQEPGQETQYF
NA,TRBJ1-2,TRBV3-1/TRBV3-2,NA,TGTGCCAGCACCCGGGGGGCCGCGGACTATGGCTACACCTTC,CASTRGAADYGYTF
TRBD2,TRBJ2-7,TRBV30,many,TGTGCCTGGGACCGGACTAGGGGAGAGCAGTACTTC,CAWDRTRGEQYF
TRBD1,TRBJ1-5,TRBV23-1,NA,TGCGCCAGCACCTGTCTCCACGGGACAGGCAACTTCAATCAGCCCCAGCATTTT,CASTCLHGTGNFNQPQHF
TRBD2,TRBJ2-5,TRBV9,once,TGTGCCAGCAGCGTAGGGAGCGGGGGGGACCGAGAGACCCAGTACTTC,CASSVGSGGDRETQYF
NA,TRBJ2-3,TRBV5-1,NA,TGCGCCAGCAGCACCACTAGTGGCACAGATACGCAGTATTTT,CASSTTSGTDTQYF
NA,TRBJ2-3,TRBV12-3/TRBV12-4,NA,TGTGCCAGCAGCTACACAGATACGCAGTATTTT,CASSYTDTQYF
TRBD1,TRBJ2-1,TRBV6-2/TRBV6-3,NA,TGTGCCAGCAGTCAGATGACAGGGCAGGAGCAGTTCTTC,CASSQMTGQEQFF
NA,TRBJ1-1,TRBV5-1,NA,TGCGCCAGCAGCTTGGAAGACTTGAACACTGAAGCTTTCTTT,CASSLEDLNTEAFF
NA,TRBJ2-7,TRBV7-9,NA,TGTGCCAGCAGCTTAGCTGGGGCGCGCGAGCAGTACTTC,CASSLAGAREQYF
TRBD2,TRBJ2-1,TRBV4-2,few,TGTGCCAGCAGCCAGAGACTAGCGGGAGGGGCGAATGAGCAGTTCTTC,CASSQRLAGGANEQFF
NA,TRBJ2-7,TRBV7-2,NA,TGTGCCAGCAGCTTAGTTCGGTACGAGCAGTACTTC,CASSLVRYEQYF
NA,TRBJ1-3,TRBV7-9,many,TGTGCCAGCAGCTCCCTTCGGTCTGGAAACACCATATATTTT,CASSSLRSGNTIYF
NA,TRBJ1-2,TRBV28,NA,TGTGCCAGCAGTCCCTGGACATCAGGTAGCCCCTATGGCTACACCTTC,CASSPWTSGSPYGYTF
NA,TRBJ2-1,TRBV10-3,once,TGTGCCACCGGGAGCTCCTACAATGAGCAGTTCTTC,CATGSSYNEQFF
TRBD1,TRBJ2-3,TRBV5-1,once,TGCGCCAGCAGCTCCTCCTACAGGGGGGAAGGAGATACGCAGTATTTT,CASSSSYRGEGDTQYF
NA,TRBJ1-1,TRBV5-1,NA,TGCGCCAGCAGCTTGGCAGGGGCAGGGACTGAAGCTTTCTTT,CASSLAGAGTEAFF
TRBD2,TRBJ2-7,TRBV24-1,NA,TGTGCCACAGCCCCCTCGACTAGCGGGAACTACGAGCAGTACTTC,CATAPSTSGNYEQYF
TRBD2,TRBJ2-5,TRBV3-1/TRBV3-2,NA,TGTGCCAGCACCCATCGGGGGGGCGTAGCCCAGTACTTC,CASTHRGGVAQYF
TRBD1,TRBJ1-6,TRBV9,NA,TGTGCCAGCAGCGTAGCTACAGGGGGACAGGGGAATTCACCCCTCCACTTT,CASSVATGGQGNSPLHF
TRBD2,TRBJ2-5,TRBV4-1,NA,TGCGCCAGCAGCCAACGTAGCGGGGGACAAGAGACCCAGTACTTC,CASSQRSGGQETQYF
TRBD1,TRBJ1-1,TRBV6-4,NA,TGTGCCAGCAGTGACAACAGGGGAACTGAAGCTTTCTTT,CASSDNRGTEAFF
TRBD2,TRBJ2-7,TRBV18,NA,TGTGCCAGCTCACCATCCCGAGGTTTAGCGGGGGCCGTATACGAGCAGTACTTC,CASSPSRGLAGAVYEQYF
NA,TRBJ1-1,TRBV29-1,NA,TGCAGCGTCGCCAGGGCCATGAACACTGAAGCTTTCTTT,CSVARAMNTEAFF
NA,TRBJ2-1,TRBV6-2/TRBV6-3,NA,TGTGCCAGCAGCATACGCGTTCCTAGCTATCATGAGCAGTTCTTC,CASSIRVPSYHEQFF
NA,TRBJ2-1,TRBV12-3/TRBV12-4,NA,TGTGCCAGCAGCCCTAACGATAATGAGCAGTTCTTC,CASSPNDNEQFF
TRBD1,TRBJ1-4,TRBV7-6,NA,TGTGCCAGCAGCCCCCGGACAGGGGGTTATGAAAAACTGTTTTTT,CASSPRTGGYEKLFF
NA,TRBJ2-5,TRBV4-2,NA,TGTGCCAGCAGCCAAGGGTGGGCAGAGACCCAGTACTTC,CASSQGWAETQYF
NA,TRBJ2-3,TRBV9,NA,TGTGCCAGCAGCGTAGTACACGGGGGCACAGATACGCAGTATTTT,CASSVVHGGTDTQYF
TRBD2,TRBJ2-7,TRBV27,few,TGTGCCAGCAGTCCAGAATGGACTAGTCCCCACGAGCAGTACTTC,CASSPEWTSPHEQYF
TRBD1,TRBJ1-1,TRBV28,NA,TGTGCCAGCAGCGGGGCAGGACAGGGGGCGAACACTGAAGCTTTCTTT,CASSGAGQGANTEAFF
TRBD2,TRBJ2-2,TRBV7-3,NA,TGTGCCAGCAGCTGGTCAAGCGGGAGGGCGGCCACCGGGGAGCTGTTTTTT,CASSWSSGRAATGELFF
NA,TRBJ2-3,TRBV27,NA,TGTGCCAGCACGCAGCGAGGGAGCGGTCCAGATACGCAGTATTTT,CASTQRGSGPDTQYF
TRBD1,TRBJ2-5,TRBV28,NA,TGTGCCAGCAGTTGGACAGGGGCAGACCAAGAGACCCAGTACTTC,CASSWTGADQETQYF
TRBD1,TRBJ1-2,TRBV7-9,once,TGTGCCAGCAGCTCGGGACAGGGTTATGGCTACACCTTC,CASSSGQGYGYTF
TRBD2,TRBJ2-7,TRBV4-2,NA,TGTGCCAGCAGCCTCGCTAGCGGTCCCTACGAGCAGTACTTC,CASSLASGPYEQYF
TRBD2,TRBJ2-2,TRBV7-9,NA,TGTGCCAGCAGCTTAGCGGGAGGGCCGTTCGGGGAGCTGTTTTTT,CASSLAGGPFGELFF
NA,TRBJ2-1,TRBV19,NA,TGTGCCAGTAGATCCTTGACTGTACGAATTGAGCAGTTCTTC,CASRSLTVRIEQFF
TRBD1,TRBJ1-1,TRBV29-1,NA,TGCAGCGCCCGGGACAGGGGGGCGAACACTGAAGCTTTCTTT,CSARDRGANTEAFF
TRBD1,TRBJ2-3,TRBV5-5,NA,TGTGCCAGCAGCTTGCAGGGGGCAGATACGCAGTATTTT,CASSLQGADTQYF
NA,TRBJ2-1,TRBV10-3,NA,TGTGCCATCAGTGCAGGATATGAGCAGTTCTTC,CAISAGYEQFF
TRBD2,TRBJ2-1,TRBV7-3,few,TGTGCCAGCAGCTGGGGGGGGAGCCCCCACAATGAGCAGTTCTTC,CASSWGGSPHNEQFF
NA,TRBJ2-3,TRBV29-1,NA,TGCAGCGTTGATCCCCGGGGACTGGGAGATACGCAGTATTTT,CSVDPRGLGDTQYF
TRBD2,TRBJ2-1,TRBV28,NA,TGTGCCAGCAGTTTAACTAGCGGGGTACTATACAATGAGCAGTTCTTC,CASSLTSGVLYNEQFF